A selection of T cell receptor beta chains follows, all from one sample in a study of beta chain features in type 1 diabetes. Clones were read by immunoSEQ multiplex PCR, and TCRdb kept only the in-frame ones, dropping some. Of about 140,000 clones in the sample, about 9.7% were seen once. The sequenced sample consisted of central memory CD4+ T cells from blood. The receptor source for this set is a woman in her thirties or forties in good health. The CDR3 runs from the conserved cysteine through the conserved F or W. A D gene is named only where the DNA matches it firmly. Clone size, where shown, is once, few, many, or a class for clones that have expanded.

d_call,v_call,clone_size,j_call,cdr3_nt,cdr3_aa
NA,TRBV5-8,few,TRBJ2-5,TGTGCCAGCAGCTTGGACGCAGGAACAGAGACCCAGTACTTC,CASSLDAGTETQYF
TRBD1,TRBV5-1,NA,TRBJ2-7,TGCGCCAGCAGCTTGGGGGGGACAGCCCAGTACGAGCAGTACTTC,CASSLGGTAQYEQYF
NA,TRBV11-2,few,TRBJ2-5,TGTGCCAGCAGCAACTTGGTCTTTCGTCAGACCCAGTACTTC,CASSNLVFRQTQYF
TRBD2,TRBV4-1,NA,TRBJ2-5,TGCGCCAGCAGCCAAGAGACTAGCGGCGAGTACCAAGAGACCCAGTACTTC,CASSQETSGEYQETQYF
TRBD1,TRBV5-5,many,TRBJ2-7,TGTGCCAGCAGCTGGACCAAAGGGGGCGGCGGGTACGAGCAGTACTTC,CASSWTKGGGGYEQYF
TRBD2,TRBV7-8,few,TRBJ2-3,TGTGCCGGGACTAGCGGGGGAGGTACAGATACGCAGTATTTT,CAGTSGGGTDTQYF
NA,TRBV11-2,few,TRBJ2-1,TGTGCCAGCAGCCCTCAGTACAATGAGCAGTTCTTC,CASSPQYNEQFF
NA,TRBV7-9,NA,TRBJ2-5,TGTGCCAGCAGCGTTACTAGCAGGGTAGCCCAGTACTTC,CASSVTSRVAQYF
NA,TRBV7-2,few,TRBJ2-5,TGTGCCAGCAGCTCGTCTGGAGGGTACCAAGAGACCCAGTACTTC,CASSSSGGYQETQYF
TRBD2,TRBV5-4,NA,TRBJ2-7,TGTGCCAGCACCCTAGCGGGGCCAGGGGGGGAGCAGTACTTC,CASTLAGPGGEQYF
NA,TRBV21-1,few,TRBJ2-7,TGTGCCAGCAGCGCCCGACACAGGCGCCTATCCTACGAGCAGTACTTC,CASSARHRRLSYEQYF
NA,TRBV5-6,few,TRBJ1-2,TGTGCCAGCAGCTTGGTTGTTGCGGGGGCGGACGGCTACACCTTC,CASSLVVAGADGYTF
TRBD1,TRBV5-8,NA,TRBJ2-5,TGTGCCAGCAGCTTGGCTAACAGGGGGCGAGAGACCCAGTACTTC,CASSLANRGRETQYF
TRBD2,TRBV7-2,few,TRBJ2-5,TGTGCCAGCAGCGCCCGGACTAGCGGGGTGCTGGGTTTGTCCCAGTACTTC,CASSARTSGVLGLSQYF
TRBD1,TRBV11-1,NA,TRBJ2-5,TGTGCCAGCAGCAGACGACAGGGCCAAGAGACCCAGTACTTC,CASSRRQGQETQYF
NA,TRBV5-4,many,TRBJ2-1,TGTGCCAGCAGCTTACAGGGACGAAACAATGAGCAGTTCTTC,CASSLQGRNNEQFF
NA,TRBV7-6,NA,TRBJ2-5,TGTGCCAGCAGCTTGGGACTCGCACAAGAGACCCAGTACTTC,CASSLGLAQETQYF
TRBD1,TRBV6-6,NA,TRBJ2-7,TGTGCCAGCAGTTCCGGACAGGGACGCTACGAGCAGTACTTC,CASSSGQGRYEQYF
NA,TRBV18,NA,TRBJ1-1,TGTGCCAGCTCACCAATTAGTGGGAACACTGAAGCTTTCTTT,CASSPISGNTEAFF
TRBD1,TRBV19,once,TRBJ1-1,TGTGCCAGTAGTTCAGGACAGGGAAACACTGAAGCTTTCTTT,CASSSGQGNTEAFF
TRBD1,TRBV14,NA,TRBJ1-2,TGTGCCAGCACCGCCGGACAGGGGACTAACTATGGCTACACCTTC,CASTAGQGTNYGYTF
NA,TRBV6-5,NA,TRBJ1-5,TGTGCCAGCAGTTACGGGGGCGGGAGGGATCAGCCCCAGCATTTT,CASSYGGGRDQPQHF
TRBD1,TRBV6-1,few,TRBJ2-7,TGTGCCAGCAGCCAGACAGGGTTTGACGAGCAGTACTTC,CASSQTGFDEQYF
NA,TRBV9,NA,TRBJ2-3,TGTGCCAGCAGCCCCGGGACACGCACAGATACGCAGTATTTT,CASSPGTRTDTQYF
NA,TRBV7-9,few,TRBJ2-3,TGTGCCAGCAGCTTGCGGGCAGATACGCAGTATTTT,CASSLRADTQYF
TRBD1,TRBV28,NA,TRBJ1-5,TGTGCCAGCAGTTTATGGCGGACAGGGCCTAATCAGCCCCAGCATTTT,CASSLWRTGPNQPQHF
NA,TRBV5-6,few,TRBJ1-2,TGTGCCAGCACCTCCTTTGGCCAGGGGAGTTACTATGGCTACACCTTC,CASTSFGQGSYYGYTF
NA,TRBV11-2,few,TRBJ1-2,TGTGCCAGCAGCCCAGACAGTGCCCCTAGCTATGGCTACACCTTC,CASSPDSAPSYGYTF
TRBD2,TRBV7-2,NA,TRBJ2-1,TGTGCCAGCAGAAACCTCCGGGGGGATAACTACAATGAGCAGTTCTTC,CASRNLRGDNYNEQFF
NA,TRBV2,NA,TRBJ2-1,TGTGCCAGCAGACTAGACAGGAGCTCCTACAATGAGCAGTTCTTC,CASRLDRSSYNEQFF
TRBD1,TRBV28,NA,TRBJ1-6,TGTGCCAGCAGGAGGCAGGGGGCCGGTAATTCACCCCTCCACTTT,CASRRQGAGNSPLHF
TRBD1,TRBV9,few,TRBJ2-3,TGTGCCAGCAGCCTATTCGACAGGGGGCTCTCAGATACGCAGTATTTT,CASSLFDRGLSDTQYF
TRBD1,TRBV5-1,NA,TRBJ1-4,TGCGCCAGCAGCTTGGGCCTACAGGGGGATGAAAAACTGTTTTTT,CASSLGLQGDEKLFF
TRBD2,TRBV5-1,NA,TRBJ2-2,TGCGCGAGCGAGCGGGGTACGAACACCGGGGAGCTGTTTTTT,CASERGTNTGELFF
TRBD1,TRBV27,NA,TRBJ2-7,TGTGCCAGCAGTGCCTGGACAGGGGACGAGCAGTACTTC,CASSAWTGDEQYF
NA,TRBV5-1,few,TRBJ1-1,TGCGCCAGCAGCTTGGTAGGCGGGATGAACACTGAAGCTTTCTTT,CASSLVGGMNTEAFF
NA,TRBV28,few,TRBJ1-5,TGTGCCAGCATAAGCCTTAATCAGCCCCAGCATTTT,CASISLNQPQHF
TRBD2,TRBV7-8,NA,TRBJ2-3,TGTGCCAGCAGCTTAGGCGGGGGGGTTTCAGATACGCAGTATTTT,CASSLGGGVSDTQYF
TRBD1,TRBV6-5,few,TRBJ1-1,TGTGCCAGCAATACCCCAGGGGGGAACACTGAAGCTTTCTTT,CASNTPGGNTEAFF
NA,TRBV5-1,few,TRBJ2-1,TGCGCCAGCAGCCTACAGGGAATTGAAGACAATGAGCAGTTCTTC,CASSLQGIEDNEQFF
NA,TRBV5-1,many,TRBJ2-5,TGCGCCAGCAGCTTGTTGACAGAGGAGACCCAGTACTTC,CASSLLTEETQYF
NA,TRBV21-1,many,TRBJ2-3,TGTGCCAGCAGCGATTCACCCCGAAGACTAGCCCGGTGCCTATGGACAGATACGCAGTATTTT,CASSDSPRRLARCLWTDTQYF
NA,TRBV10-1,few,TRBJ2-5,TGCGCCAGCAGTGAAAGGACACAAGAGACCCAGTACTTC,CASSERTQETQYF
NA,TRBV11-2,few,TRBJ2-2,TGTGCCAGCAGCTACATTCCCCGGACAACCGGGGAGCTGTTTTTT,CASSYIPRTTGELFF
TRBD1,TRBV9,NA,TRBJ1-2,TGTGCCAGCAGCGCTAGCGCCGGGACAGGGGTGGATGGCTACACCTTC,CASSASAGTGVDGYTF
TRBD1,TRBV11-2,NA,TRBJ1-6,TGTGCCAGCAGCCAGGGGGTGGGGCTTAATTCACCCCTCCACTTT,CASSQGVGLNSPLHF
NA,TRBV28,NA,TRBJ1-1,TGTGCCAGCAAAGGTGGGGGGATCACTGAAGCTTTCTTT,CASKGGGITEAFF
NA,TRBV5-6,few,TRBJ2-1,TGTGCCAGCAGCTTAACGAGGGATGAGCAGTTCTTC,CASSLTRDEQFF
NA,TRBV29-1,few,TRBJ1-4,TGCAGCGCCTTTTTAAGCCTCGCAACTAATGAAAAACTGTTTTTT,CSAFLSLATNEKLFF